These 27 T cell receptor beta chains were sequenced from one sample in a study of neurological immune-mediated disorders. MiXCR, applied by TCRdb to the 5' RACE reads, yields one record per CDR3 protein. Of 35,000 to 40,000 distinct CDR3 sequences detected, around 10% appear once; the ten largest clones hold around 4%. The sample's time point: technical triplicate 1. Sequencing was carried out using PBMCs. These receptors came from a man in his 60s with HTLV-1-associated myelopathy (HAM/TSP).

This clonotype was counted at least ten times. The CDR3 DNA follows: TGTGCCAGCAGTGAATCCCCCCTAGCGGGAGATACGCAGTATTTT. Residues: CASSESPLAGDTQYF. The chain couples TRBV25-1 to TRBJ2-3, with 8 bases identical to TRBD2. Trimming removed 1 base from V and 5 bases from J; junction bases left unmatched: 5. The CDR3 has 15 amino acids. The germline gives CDR1 MGHDK, CDR2 SYGVNS. The full variable domain, rest sourced from reference TRBV25-1 and TRBJ2-3, is EADIYQTPRYLVIGTGKKITLECSQTMGHDKMYWYQQDPGMELHLIHYSYGVNSTEKGDLSSESTVSRIRTEHFPLTLESARPSHTSQYLCASSESPLAGDTQYFGPGTRLTVL.

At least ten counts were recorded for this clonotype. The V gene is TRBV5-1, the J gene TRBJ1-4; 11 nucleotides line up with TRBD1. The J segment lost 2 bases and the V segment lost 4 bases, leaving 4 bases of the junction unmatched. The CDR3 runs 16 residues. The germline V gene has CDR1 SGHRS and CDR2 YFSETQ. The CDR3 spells CASSQGQGATNEKLFF. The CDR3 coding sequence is TGCGCCAGCAGCCAAGGACAGGGGGCGACTAATGAAAAACTGTTTTTT.

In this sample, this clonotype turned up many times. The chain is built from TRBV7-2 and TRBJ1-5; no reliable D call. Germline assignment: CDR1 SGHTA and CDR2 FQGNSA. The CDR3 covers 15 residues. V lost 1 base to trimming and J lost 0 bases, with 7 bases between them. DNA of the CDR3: TGTGCCAGCAGCTTAGGTTATAATAGCAATCAGCCCCAGCATTTT. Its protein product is CASSLGYNSNQPQHF.

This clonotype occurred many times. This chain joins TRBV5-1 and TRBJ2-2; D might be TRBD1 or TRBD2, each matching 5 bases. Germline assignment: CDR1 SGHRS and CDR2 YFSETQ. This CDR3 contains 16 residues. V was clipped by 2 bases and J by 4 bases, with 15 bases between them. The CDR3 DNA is TGCGCCAGCAGCTTTCACGGGACCGAGGGCACCGGGGAGCTGTTTTTT. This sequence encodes CASSFHGTEGTGELFF.

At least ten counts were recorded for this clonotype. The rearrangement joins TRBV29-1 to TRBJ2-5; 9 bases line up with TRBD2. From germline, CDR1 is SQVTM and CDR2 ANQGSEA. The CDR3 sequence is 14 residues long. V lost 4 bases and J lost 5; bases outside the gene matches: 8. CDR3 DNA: TGCAGCGTTGGAAGCGGCGGGGGGGCGGAGACCCAGTACTTC. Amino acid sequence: CSVGSGGGAETQYF. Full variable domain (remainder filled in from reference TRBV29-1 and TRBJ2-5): SAVISQKPSRDICQRGTSLTIQCQVDSQVTMMFWYRQQPGQSLTLIATANQGSEATYESGFVIDKFPISRPNLTFSTLTVSNMSPEDSSIYLCSVGSGGGAETQYFGPGTRLLVL.

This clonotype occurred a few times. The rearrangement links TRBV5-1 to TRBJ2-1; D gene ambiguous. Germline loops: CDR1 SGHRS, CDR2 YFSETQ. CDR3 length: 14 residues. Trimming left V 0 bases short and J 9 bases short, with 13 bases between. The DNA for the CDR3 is TGCGCCAGCAGCTTGGAAGGATTCGGCCGTGAGCAGTTCTTC. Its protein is CASSLEGFGREQFF. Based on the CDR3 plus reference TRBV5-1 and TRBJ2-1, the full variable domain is KAGVTQTPRYLIKTRGQQVTLSCSPISGHRSVSWYQQTPGQGLQFLFEYFSETQRNKGNFPGRFSGRQFSNSRSEMNVSTLELGDSALYLCASSLEGFGREQFFGPGTRLTVL.

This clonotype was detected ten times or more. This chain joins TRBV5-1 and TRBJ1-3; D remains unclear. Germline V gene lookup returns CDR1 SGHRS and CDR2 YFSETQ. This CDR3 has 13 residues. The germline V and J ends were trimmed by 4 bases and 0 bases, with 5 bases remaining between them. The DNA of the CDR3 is TGCGCCAGCAGCCCCACCTCTGGAAACACCATATATTTT. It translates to CASSPTSGNTIYF. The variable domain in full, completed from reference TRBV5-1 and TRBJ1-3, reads KAGVTQTPRYLIKTRGQQVTLSCSPISGHRSVSWYQQTPGQGLQFLFEYFSETQRNKGNFPGRFSGRQFSNSRSEMNVSTLELGDSALYLCASSPTSGNTIYFGEGSWLTVV.

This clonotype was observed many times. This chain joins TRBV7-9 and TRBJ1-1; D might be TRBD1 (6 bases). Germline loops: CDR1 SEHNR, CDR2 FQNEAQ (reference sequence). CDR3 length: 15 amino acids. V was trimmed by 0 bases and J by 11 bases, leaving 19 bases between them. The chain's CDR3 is CASSLANPPGAQAFF. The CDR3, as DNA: TGTGCCAGCAGCTTAGCAAATCCTCCAGGGGCACAGGCTTTCTTT. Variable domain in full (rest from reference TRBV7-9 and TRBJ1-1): DTGVSQNPRHKITKRGQNVTFRCDPISEHNRLYWYRQTLGQGPEFLTYFQNEAQLEKSRLLSDRFSAERPKGSFSTLEIQRTEQGDSAMYLCASSLANPPGAQAFFGQGTRLTVV.

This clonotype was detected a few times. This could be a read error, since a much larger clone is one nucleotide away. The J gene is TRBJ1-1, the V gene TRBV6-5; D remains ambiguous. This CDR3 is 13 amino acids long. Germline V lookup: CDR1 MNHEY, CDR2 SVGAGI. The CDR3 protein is CANSYSGISEAFF. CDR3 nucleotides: TGTGCCAACAGTTACTCAGGTATCTCTGAAGCTTTCTTT.

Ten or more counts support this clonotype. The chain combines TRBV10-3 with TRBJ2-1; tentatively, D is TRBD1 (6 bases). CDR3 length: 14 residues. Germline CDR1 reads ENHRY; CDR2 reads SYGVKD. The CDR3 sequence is CTTTPGELNNEQFF. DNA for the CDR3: TGTACCACGACACCAGGGGAGTTAAACAATGAGCAGTTCTTC.

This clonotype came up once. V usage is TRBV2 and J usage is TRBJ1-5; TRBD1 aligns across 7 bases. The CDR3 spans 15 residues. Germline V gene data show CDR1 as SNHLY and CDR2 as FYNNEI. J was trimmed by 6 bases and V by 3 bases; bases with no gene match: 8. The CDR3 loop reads CASSDEGALPQPQHF. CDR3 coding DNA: TGTGCCAGCAGTGACGAGGGGGCGCTTCCTCAGCCCCAGCATTTT. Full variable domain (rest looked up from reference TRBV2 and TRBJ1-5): EPEVTQTPSHQVTQMGQEVILRCVPISNHLYFYWYRQILGQKVEFLVSFYNNEISEKSEIFDDQFSVERPDGSNFTLKIRSTKLEDSAMYFCASSDEGALPQPQHFGDGTRLSIL.

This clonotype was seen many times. The CDR3 nucleotides are TGTGCCACCAGCAGAGCAACTAGCGGAGAGACCCAGTACTTC. Its protein is CATSRATSGETQYF. This chain connects TRBV15 to TRBJ2-5; 8 positions match TRBD2. With 1 base clipped from V and 4 bases from J, the junction kept 2 bases outside the gene matches. Germline V lookup: CDR1 LNHNV, CDR2 YYDKDF (reference sequence). The CDR3 has 14 amino acids.

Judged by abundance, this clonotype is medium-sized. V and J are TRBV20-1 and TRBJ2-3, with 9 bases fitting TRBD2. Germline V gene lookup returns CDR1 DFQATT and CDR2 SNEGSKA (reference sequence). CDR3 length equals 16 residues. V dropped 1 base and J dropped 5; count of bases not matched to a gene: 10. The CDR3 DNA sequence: TGCAGTGCTAGAGTGGGGGCGGGAGGGCCGGTAGATACGCAGTATTTT. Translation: CSARVGAGGPVDTQYF.

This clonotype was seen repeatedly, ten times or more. The CDR3 DNA reads as TGTGCCACCAGCAGAGGGGGAGAAAAAGAGACCCAGTACTTC. Translating it yields CATSRGGEKETQYF. The gene calls are TRBV15 and TRBJ2-5; TRBD2 is a possible D gene (5 bases). The CDR3 runs to 14 residues. CDR1 and CDR2 from the germline V gene are LNHNV and YYDKDF (reference sequence). V lost 1 base and J 3 bases, leaving 9 bases between the germline ends.

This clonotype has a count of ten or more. CDR3 DNA sequence: TGTGCCAGCAGCGTGCTGTGGCCGCTTGGGCCGCAGTTCTTC. Translation: CASSVLWPLGPQFF. The chain joins TRBV12-3 or TRBV12-4 to TRBJ2-1; D not certain. With 6 bases removed from V and 12 bases from J, the gap between germline ends came to 21 bases. This CDR3 contains 14 residues.

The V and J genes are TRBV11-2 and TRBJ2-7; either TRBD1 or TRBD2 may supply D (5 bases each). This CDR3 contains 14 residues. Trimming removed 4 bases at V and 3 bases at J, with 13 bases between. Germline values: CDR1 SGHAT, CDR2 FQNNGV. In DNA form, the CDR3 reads TGTGCCAGCAGCTCACATCCGGGGCGCTACGAGCAGTACTTC. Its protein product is CASSSHPGRYEQYF.

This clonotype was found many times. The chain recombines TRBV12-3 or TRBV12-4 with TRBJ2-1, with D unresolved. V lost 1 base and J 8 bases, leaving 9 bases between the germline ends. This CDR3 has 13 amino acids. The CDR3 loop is CASSLETAHEQFF. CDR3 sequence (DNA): TGTGCCAGCAGTTTAGAAACAGCCCATGAGCAGTTCTTC.

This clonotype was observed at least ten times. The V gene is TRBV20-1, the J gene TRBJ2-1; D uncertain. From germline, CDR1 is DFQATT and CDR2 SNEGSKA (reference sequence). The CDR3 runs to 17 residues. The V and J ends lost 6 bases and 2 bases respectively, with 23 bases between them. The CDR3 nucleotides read TGCAGTGCGCTAGGGCGCGGAGCTTCGTCGACCTACAATGAGCAGTTCTTC. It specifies CSALGRGASSTYNEQFF.

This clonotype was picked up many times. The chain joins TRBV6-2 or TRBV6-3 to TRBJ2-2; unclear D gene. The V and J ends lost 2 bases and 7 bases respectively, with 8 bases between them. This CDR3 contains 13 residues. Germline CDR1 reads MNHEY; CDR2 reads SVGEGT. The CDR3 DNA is TGTGCCAGCAGTTACGAGGCCCACGGGGAGCTGTTTTTT. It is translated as CASSYEAHGELFF.

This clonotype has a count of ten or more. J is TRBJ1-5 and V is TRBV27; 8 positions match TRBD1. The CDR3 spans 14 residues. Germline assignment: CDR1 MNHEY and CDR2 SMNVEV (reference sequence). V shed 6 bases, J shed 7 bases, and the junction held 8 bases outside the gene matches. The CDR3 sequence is CASSRQGLGQPQHF. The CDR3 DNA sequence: TGTGCCAGCAGCCGACAGGGGTTGGGACAGCCCCAGCATTTT.

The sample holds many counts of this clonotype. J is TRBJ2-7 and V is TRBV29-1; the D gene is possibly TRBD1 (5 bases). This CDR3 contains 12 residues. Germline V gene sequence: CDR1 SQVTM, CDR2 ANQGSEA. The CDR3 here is CGVQDTLYEQYF. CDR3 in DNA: TGCGGAGTGCAGGACACCCTCTACGAGCAGTACTTC.

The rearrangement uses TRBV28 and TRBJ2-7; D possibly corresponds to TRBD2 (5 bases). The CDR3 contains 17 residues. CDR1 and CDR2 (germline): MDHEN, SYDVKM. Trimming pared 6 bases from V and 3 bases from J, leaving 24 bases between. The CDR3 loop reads CASRQGGFSGESYEQYF. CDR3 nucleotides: TGTGCCAGCAGGCAAGGCGGGTTCTCCGGGGAGAGCTACGAGCAGTACTTC.

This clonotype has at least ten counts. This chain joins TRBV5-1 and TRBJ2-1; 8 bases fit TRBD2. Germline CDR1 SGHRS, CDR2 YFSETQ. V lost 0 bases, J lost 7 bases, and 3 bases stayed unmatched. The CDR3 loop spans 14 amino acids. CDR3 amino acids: CASSLGSSGNEQFF. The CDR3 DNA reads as TGCGCCAGCAGCTTGGGGTCTAGCGGGAATGAGCAGTTCTTC.

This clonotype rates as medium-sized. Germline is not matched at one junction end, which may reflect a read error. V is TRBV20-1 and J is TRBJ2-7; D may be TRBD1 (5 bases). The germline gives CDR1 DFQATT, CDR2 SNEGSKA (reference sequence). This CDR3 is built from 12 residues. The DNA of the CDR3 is TGCAGTGTTAGAGACAGCTCCTACGAGCAGTACTTC. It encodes CSVRDSSYEQYF.

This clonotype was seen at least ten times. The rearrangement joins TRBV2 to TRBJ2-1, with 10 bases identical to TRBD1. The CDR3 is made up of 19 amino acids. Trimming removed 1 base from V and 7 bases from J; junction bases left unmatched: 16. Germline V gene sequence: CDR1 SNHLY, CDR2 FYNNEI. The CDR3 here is CASSEEMDWRGQGTNEQFF. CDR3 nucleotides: TGTGCCAGCAGTGAAGAAATGGATTGGAGGGGACAGGGGACGAATGAGCAGTTCTTC.

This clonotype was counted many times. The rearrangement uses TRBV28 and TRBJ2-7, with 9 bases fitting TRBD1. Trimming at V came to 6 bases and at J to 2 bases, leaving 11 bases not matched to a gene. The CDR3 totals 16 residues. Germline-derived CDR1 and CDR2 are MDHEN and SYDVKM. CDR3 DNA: TGTGCCAGCAGCTCACCCGGGACAGGGCTACCCTACGAGCAGTACTTC. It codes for CASSSPGTGLPYEQYF.

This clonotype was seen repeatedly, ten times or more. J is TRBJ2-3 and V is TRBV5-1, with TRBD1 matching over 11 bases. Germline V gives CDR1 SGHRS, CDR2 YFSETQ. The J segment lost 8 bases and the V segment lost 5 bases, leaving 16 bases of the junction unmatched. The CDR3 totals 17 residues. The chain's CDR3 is CASRTSGQGASYGTQYF. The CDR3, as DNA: TGCGCCAGCAGGACGTCCGGACAGGGGGCATCGTACGGTACGCAGTATTTT.